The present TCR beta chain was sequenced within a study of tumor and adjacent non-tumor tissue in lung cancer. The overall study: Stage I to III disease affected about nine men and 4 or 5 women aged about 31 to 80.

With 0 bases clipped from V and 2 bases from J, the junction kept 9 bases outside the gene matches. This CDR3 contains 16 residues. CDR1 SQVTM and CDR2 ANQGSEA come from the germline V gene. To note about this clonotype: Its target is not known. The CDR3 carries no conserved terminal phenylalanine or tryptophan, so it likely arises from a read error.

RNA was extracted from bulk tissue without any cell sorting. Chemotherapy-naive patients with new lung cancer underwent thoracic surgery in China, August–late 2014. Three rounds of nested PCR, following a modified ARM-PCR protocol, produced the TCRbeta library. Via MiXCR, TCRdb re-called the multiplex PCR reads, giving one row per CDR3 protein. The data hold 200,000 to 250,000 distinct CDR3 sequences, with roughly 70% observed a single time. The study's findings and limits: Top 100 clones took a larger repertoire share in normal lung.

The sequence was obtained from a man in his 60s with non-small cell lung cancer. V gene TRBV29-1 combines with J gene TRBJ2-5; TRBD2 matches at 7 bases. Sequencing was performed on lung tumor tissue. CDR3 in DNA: TGCAGCGTTGAAGATCTTGAATGGGAGGGACAAGAGACCCAGTACCTC. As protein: CSVEDLEWEGQETQYL.